This T cell receptor (beta chain) derives from a study of cytomegalovirus exposure and HLA in healthy donors. Background on the study: The Caucasian-associated ancestry cluster held 65% to 90% of 300 to 450 genotyped donors.

The CDR3 runs 14 residues. Germline V gene data show CDR1 as LNHNV and CDR2 as YYDKDF (reference sequence). Unmatched junction bases numbered 6, after V lost 6 bases and J lost 7 bases. PCR primers comprised 60 Vbeta and 13 Jbeta primers. Original processing methods: Later, an analysis found 80 million or so unique TCR beta chains, and roughly 9.9 million of these were shared. Sequencing used immunoSEQ multiplex PCR; TCRdb keeps in-frame clones, though not all of them. D and trimming come from the DNA, and the V and J calls and clone size come from that table. The sample gives 75,000 to 100,000 clones, about 80% of which show up once; roughly 9.7% is in the top ten.

The material sequenced was PBMCs. This chain connects TRBV15 to TRBJ1-4, with TRBD1 matching 9 bases. This TCR derives from a young man in good health and CMV-seropositive. The CDR3 DNA reads TGTGCCACCAGGGGACAGGGATCTGGTGAAAAACTGTTTTTT. It encodes CATRGQGSGEKLFF.